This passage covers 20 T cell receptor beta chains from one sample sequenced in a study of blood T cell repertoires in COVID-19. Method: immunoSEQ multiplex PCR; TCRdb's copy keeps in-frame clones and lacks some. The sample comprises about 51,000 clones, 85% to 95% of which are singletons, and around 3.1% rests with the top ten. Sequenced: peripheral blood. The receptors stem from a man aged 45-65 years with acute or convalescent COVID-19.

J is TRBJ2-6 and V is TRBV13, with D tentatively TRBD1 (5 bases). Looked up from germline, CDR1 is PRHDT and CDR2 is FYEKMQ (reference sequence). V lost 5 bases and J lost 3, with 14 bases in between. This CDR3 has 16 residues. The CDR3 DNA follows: TGTGCCAGCAGCCAAGGGGCCTGGGATGGGGCCAACGTCCTGACTTTC. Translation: CASSQGAWDGANVLTF.

As DNA, the CDR3 is TGTGCCAGCAGTGGACAACTTTATAGCAATCAGCCCCAGCATTTT. This sequence encodes CASSGQLYSNQPQHF. The V call is TRBV2, the J call TRBJ1-5; no definite D call. V was trimmed by 4 bases and J by 0 bases, leaving 10 bases between them. This CDR3 comprises 15 residues. Germline-derived CDR1 and CDR2 are SNHLY and FYNNEI.

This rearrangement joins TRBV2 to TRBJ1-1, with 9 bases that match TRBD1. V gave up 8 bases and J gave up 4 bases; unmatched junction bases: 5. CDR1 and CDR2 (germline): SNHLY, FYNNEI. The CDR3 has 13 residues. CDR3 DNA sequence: TGTGCCAGCCAGCGACAGGGGGTCACTGAAGCTTTCTTT. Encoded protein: CASQRQGVTEAFF.

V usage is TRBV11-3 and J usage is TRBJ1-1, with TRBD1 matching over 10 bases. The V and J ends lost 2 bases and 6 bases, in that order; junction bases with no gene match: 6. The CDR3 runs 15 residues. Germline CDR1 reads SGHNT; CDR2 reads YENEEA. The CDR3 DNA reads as TGTGCCAGCAGCTTATCCGGACAGGGGGGCGCTGAAGCTTTCTTT. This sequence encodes CASSLSGQGGAEAFF.

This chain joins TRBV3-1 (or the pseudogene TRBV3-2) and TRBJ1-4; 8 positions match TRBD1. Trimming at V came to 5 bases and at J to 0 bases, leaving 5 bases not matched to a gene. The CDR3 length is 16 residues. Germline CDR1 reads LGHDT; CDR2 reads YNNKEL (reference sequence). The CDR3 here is CASSYRGTATNEKLFF. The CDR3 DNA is TGTGCCAGCAGCTACAGGGGGACTGCAACTAATGAAAAACTGTTTTTT.

The CDR3 here is CASSPAGGERGEQYF. The CDR3, as DNA: TGTGCCAGCAGCCCGGCGGGCGGGGAAAGGGGCGAGCAGTACTTC. This rearrangement joins TRBV4-2 to TRBJ2-7, with D perhaps matching TRBD2 (6 bases). The V gene lost 4 bases and the J gene lost 6 bases, with 19 bases spanning the gap. This CDR3 has 15 amino acids. Germline V gene lookup returns CDR1 LGHNA and CDR2 YNFKEQ.

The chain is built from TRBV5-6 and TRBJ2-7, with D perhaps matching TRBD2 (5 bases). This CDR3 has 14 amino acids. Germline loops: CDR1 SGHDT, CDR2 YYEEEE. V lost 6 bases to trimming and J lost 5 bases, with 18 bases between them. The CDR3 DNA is TGTGCCAGCAACCTACGGGCCGGCGGGCACGAGCAGTACTTC. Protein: CASNLRAGGHEQYF.

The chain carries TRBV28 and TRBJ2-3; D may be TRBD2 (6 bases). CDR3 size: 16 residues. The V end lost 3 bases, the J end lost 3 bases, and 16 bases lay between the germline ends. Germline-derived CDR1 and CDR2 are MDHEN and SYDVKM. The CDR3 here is CASSFLLGEVTDTQYF. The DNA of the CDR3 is TGTGCCAGCAGTTTTCTCCTAGGGGAGGTGACAGATACGCAGTATTTT.

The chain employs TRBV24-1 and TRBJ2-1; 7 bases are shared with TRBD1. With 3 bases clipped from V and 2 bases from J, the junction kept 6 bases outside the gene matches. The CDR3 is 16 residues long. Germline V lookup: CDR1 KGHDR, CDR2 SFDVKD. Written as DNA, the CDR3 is TGTGCCACCAGTGATAACAGGGGCGCTGCCTACAATGAGCAGTTCTTC. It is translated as CATSDNRGAAYNEQFF.

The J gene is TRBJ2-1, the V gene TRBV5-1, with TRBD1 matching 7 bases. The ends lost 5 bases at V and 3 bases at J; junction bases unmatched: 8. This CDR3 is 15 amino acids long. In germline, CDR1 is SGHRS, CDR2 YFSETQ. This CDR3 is CASRSRQGLYNEQFF. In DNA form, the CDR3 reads TGCGCCAGCAGATCGCGACAGGGTCTCTACAATGAGCAGTTCTTC.

CDR3 amino acids: CASSQGQGVAKNIQYF. Here the CDR3 DNA reads TGTGCCAGCAGCCAGGGACAGGGAGTAGCCAAAAACATTCAGTACTTC. V is TRBV4-2 and J is TRBJ2-4, with TRBD1 matching 9 bases. Germline CDR1 and CDR2: LGHNA and YNFKEQ. V shed 3 bases, J shed 0 bases, and the junction held 3 bases outside the gene matches. The CDR3 totals 16 residues.

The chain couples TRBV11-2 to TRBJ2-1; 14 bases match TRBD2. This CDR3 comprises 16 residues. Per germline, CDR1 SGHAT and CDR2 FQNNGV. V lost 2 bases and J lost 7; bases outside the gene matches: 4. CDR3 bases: TGTGCCAGCAGCTTATGGACTAGCGGGGGGCGAAATGAGCAGTTCTTC. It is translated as CASSLWTSGGRNEQFF.

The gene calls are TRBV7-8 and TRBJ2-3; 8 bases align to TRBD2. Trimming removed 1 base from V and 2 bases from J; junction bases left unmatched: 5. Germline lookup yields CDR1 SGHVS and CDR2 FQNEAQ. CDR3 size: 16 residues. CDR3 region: CASSLDGSGDTDTQYF. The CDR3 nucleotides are TGTGCCAGCAGCTTAGATGGTAGCGGGGACACAGATACGCAGTATTTT. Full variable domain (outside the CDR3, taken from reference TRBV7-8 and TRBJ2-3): GAGVSQSPRYKVAKRGQDVALRCDPISGHVSLFWYQQALGQGPEFLTYFQNEAQLDKSGLPSDRFFAERPEGSVSTLKIQRTQQEDSAVYLCASSLDGSGDTDTQYFGPGTRLTVL.

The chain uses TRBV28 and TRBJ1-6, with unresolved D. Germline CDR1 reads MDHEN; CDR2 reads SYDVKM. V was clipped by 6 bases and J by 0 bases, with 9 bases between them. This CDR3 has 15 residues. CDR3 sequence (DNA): TGTGCCAGCAGCGTACAGAGCTCCTATAATTCACCCCTCCACTTT. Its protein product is CASSVQSSYNSPLHF.

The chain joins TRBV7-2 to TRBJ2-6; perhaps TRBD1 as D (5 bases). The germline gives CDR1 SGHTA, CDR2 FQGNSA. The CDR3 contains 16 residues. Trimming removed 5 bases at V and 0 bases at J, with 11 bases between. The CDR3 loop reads CASSPGQVSGANVLTF. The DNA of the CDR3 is TGTGCCAGCAGCCCCGGACAAGTCTCTGGGGCCAACGTCCTGACTTTC.

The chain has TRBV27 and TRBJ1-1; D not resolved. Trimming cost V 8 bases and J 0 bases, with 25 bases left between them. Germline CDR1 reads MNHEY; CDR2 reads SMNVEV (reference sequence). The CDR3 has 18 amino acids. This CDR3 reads CASLSPREAEKMNTEAFF. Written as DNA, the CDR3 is TGTGCCAGCCTGTCCCCCAGAGAGGCAGAGAAGATGAACACTGAAGCTTTCTTT.

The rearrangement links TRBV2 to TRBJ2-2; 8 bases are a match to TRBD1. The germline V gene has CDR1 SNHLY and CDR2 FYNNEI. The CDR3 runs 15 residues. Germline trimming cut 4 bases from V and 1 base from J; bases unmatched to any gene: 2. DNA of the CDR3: TGTGCCAGCAGTGTCAGGGGGCAGAACACCGGGGAGCTGTTTTTT. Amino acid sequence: CASSVRGQNTGELFF.

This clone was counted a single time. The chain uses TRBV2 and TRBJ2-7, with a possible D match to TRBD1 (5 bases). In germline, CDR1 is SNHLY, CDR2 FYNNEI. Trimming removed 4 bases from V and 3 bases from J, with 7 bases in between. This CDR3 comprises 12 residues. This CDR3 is CASSVQGYEQYF. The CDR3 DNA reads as TGTGCCAGCAGTGTCCAGGGCTACGAGCAGTACTTC.

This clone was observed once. The DNA for the CDR3 is TGTGCCTGGAAAGCGGGGGGGTCGCCTGAGCAGTTCTTC. This encodes CAWKAGGSPEQFF. The chain links TRBV30 to TRBJ2-1; 10 positions match TRBD2. Losses at the gene ends were 4 bases for V and 9 bases for J; bases not matched to a gene: 6. The CDR3 is 13 residues long. Germline CDR1 GTSNPN, CDR2 SVGIG (reference sequence).

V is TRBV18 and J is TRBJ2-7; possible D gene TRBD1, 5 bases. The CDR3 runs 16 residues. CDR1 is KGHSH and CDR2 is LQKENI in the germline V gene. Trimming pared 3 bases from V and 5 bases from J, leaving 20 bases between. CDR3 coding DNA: TGTGCCAGCTCACCCCTTATGCCAGGGAACGGCAACGAGCAGTACTTC. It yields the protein CASSPLMPGNGNEQYF. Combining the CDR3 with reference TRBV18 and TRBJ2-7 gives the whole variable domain NAGVMQNPRHLVRRRGQEARLRCSPMKGHSHVYWYRQLPEEGLKFMVYLQKENIIDESGMPKERFSAEFPKEGPSILRIQQVVRGDSAAYFCASSPLMPGNGNEQYFGPGTRLTVT.